This T cell receptor beta chain is from a study of CD8+ T cells in alopecia areata. After isolation, RNA underwent reverse transcription to generate cDNA as the sequencing template. Assay: immunoSEQ multiplex PCR; the TCRdb copy retains only in-frame clones and omits some. The sample carries about 100,000 clones, 59% recorded once. The junction had 9 bases not matched to a gene; V was cut back by 4 bases and J by 7 bases. This CDR3 is built from 13 residues. Per germline, CDR1 SQVTM and CDR2 ANQGSEA. The chain couples TRBV29-1 to TRBJ1-2, with 7 positions matching TRBD1. The sequence derives from a human donor in good health. Sequenced sample: CD8+ T cells sorted from blood. The CDR3 DNA reads as TGCAGCGTTGCTGGGACAGAAGGGCCTGGCTACACCTTC. Its protein is CSVAGTEGPGYTF.